The rows below give T cell receptor beta chains drawn from one sample of a study of T cell changes during pregnancy in multiple sclerosis. Measured with immunoSEQ multiplex PCR; TCRdb has only the in-frame clones, and not every one. The sample has tens of thousands of clones; about 89% are singletons. The sequencing here drew on peripheral blood, taken in the second trimester of pregnancy. The receptors stem from a female donor with multiple sclerosis, enrolled in a pregnancy study. Each CDR3 is given without its conserved first and last residue.

length: 12
J: TRBJ1-1
V: TRBV19
CDR3: ASSMGVLNTEAF

length: 13
J: TRBJ2-1
V: TRBV7-3
CDR3: ASSPSPGQYNEQF

length: 20
J: TRBJ2-5
V: TRBV4-2
CDR3: ASSQEGLAGGMFWGYQETQY

length: 11
J: TRBJ1-1
V: TRBV9
CDR3: ASSYDRAGEAF

length: 14
J: TRBJ2-1
V: TRBV7-3
CDR3: ASSPLKRGPYNEQF

length: 14
J: TRBJ2-5
V: TRBV6-1
CDR3: ASSAPGRGGRETQY

length: 12
J: TRBJ1-1
V: TRBV7-8
CDR3: ASSARTGITEAF

length: 14
J: TRBJ2-3
V: TRBV7-3
CDR3: ASSQVEVGGGDTQY

length: 13
J: TRBJ1-5
V: TRBV19
CDR3: ASRLEGFGNQPQH

length: 14
J: TRBJ1-4
V: TRBV6-5
CDR3: ASSSSELPTNEKLF

length: 10
J: TRBJ1-2
V: TRBV7-9
CDR3: AIQVHRGGYT

length: 14
J: TRBJ2-7
V: TRBV5-1
CDR3: ASSLDQGGSPYEQY

length: 16
J: TRBJ2-4
V: TRBV7-9
CDR3: ASSLGAGSFIAKNIQY

length: 15
J: TRBJ2-1
V: TRBV5-1
CDR3: ASSLGVQGLGYNEQF

length: 12
J: TRBJ2-1
V: TRBV2
CDR3: ASSERAGGSEQF

length: 13
J: TRBJ2-1
V: TRBV9
CDR3: ASSVATRGGQEQF

length: 15
J: TRBJ2-5
V: TRBV7-9
CDR3: ASSTTSRLAGDRTQY

length: 9
J: TRBJ2-7
V: TRBV20-1
CDR3: SAGQGYEQY

length: 10
J: TRBJ1-2
V: TRBV29-1
CDR3: SVERDNYGYT

length: 16
J: TRBJ2-5
V: TRBV7-6
CDR3: ASSPNPLGRDSGETQY

length: 13
J: TRBJ2-5
V: TRBV27
CDR3: ASTPLGGNRETQY

length: 12
J: TRBJ1-1
V: TRBV7-3
CDR3: ASSATGLNTEAF

length: 11
J: TRBJ1-1
V: TRBV6-4
CDR3: ASSNGQATEAF

length: 12
J: TRBJ1-1
V: TRBV4-1
CDR3: ASSHRHGDTEAF

length: 13
J: TRBJ1-1
V: TRBV4-3
CDR3: ASSQDGPGWSEAF

length: 11
J: TRBJ1-1
V: TRBV29-1
CDR3: SVGEGGITEAF

length: 12
J: TRBJ1-4
V: TRBV6-6
CDR3: ASRSPGTDEKLF

length: 14
J: TRBJ2-1
V: TRBV4-3
CDR3: ASSQGGQGDYNEQF

length: 14
J: TRBJ2-1
V: TRBV5-1
CDR3: ASSLDRGGIGNEQF

length: 13
J: TRBJ1-2
V: TRBV6-5
CDR3: ASSYSRWSGDGYT

length: 12
J: TRBJ2-5
V: TRBV9
CDR3: ASSVQGSGETQY

length: 11
J: TRBJ1-2
V: TRBV12-5
CDR3: ASGFRGSYDYT

length: 13
J: TRBJ2-5
V: TRBV19
CDR3: ASSIVGGTQETQY

length: 13
J: TRBJ2-4
V: TRBV29-1
CDR3: SVVLQGGSKNIQY

length: 14
J: TRBJ1-3
V: TRBV7-2
CDR3: ASSLPGQGSGNTIY

length: 14
J: TRBJ2-7
V: TRBV28
CDR3: ASSGTLSSRIYEQY

length: 12
J: TRBJ1-1
V: TRBV5-8
CDR3: ASSPLRVNTEAF

length: 13
J: TRBJ2-4
V: TRBV9
CDR3: ASSVTSGGRNIQY

length: 16
J: TRBJ2-7
V: TRBV7-6
CDR3: ASSLASYDRVEFNEQY

length: 11
J: TRBJ1-2
V: TRBV6-5
CDR3: ASKLRDRTGYT

length: 16
J: TRBJ2-7
V: TRBV9
CDR3: ASSVESSGGAVSYEQY

length: 13
J: TRBJ2-7
V: TRBV4-1
CDR3: ASSLEGSSSYEQY

length: 13
J: TRBJ2-6
V: TRBV7-9
CDR3: ASSSQGTGANVLT

length: 10
J: TRBJ2-1
V: TRBV11-3
CDR3: ASSPRGGEQF

length: 16
J: TRBJ2-3
V: TRBV5-6
CDR3: ASSLLAGGDQSTDTQY

length: 12
J: TRBJ2-2
V: TRBV29-1
CDR3: SVGSSTNTGELF

length: 14
J: TRBJ1-4
V: TRBV4-3
CDR3: ASSQDPGRGSEKLF

length: 13
J: TRBJ1-2
V: TRBV7-2
CDR3: ASSLPLGGNYGYT